This entry lists 15 T cell receptor beta chains sequenced from one sample in a study of T cell repertoires in cytomegalovirus infection. No antigen has been identified for these receptors. TCRdb independently ran MiXCR on the reads; one entry per CDR3 protein. The table records about 830,000 distinct CDR3 sequences, about 31% of them present only once. The input for sequencing was cultured CD8+ T cells from PBMCs, taken from culture after CMV antigen stimulation. These receptors were collected from a human donor in good health (CMV status not recorded). Some clones in this sample may be carry-over from other donors' samples.

This clonotype turned up a few times. The chain links TRBV7-3 to TRBJ1-1, with D tentatively TRBD1 (5 bases). Trimming removed 2 bases from V and 6 bases from J, with 10 bases in between. Germline-derived CDR1 and CDR2 are SGHTA and FQGTGA. The CDR3 extends over 13 amino acids. The CDR3 DNA is TGTGCCAGCAGCTTAGGGGCTTTCGCTGAAGCTTTCTTT. This codes for CASSLGAFAEAFF.

The V call is TRBV7-9, the J call TRBJ1-2, with D possibly TRBD1 on 5 matching bases. V dropped 6 bases and J dropped 4 bases, with 15 bases sitting between them. The CDR3 has 14 amino acids. Germline V lookup: CDR1 SEHNR, CDR2 FQNEAQ (reference sequence). CDR3 sequence (DNA): TGTGCCAGCAGTTCAGGGAAACTCCCCTATGGCTACACCTTC. Amino acids: CASSSGKLPYGYTF.

This chain connects TRBV15 to TRBJ2-7; D might be TRBD1 (6 bases). V lost 4 bases and J lost 4, with 11 bases in between. The CDR3 extends over 13 amino acids. From germline, CDR1 is LNHNV and CDR2 YYDKDF (reference sequence). In nucleotides, the CDR3 is TGTGCCACCAGCACAGGGGACCCATACGAGCAGTACTTC. Amino acid sequence: CATSTGDPYEQYF. The full variable domain, completed using reference TRBV15 and TRBJ2-7, is DAMVIQNPRYQVTQFGKPVTLSCSQTLNHNVMYWYQQKSSQAPKLLFHYYDKDFNNEADTPDNFQSRRPNTSFCFLDIRSPGLGDTAMYLCATSTGDPYEQYFGPGTRLTVT.

The V call is TRBV4-1, the J call TRBJ2-3; TRBD1 matches 8 bases. CDR3 length: 15 amino acids. V trimming: 1 base; J trimming: 5 bases; junction bases outside the gene matches: 5. CDR1 MGHRA and CDR2 YSYEKL come from the germline V gene. The CDR3 DNA reads TGCGCCAGCAGCCAAGTCCAGGGGGCCGGAGATACGCAGTATTTT. This codes for CASSQVQGAGDTQYF.

This clonotype has a handful of counts. This chain links TRBV7-3 with TRBJ2-6; 9 bases agree with TRBD1. CDR3 size: 19 residues. The V gene's germline CDR1 is SGHTA and CDR2 FQGTGA. V trimming: 3 bases; J trimming: 0 bases; junction bases outside the gene matches: 9. For the CDR3, the DNA is TGTGCCAGCAGCTTCAAGCTCTCGGGACAGGGCTCTGGGGCCAACGTCCTGACTTTC. Translation gives CASSFKLSGQGSGANVLTF.

There are a few counts of this clonotype. The chain recombines TRBV4-2 with TRBJ2-2, with D perhaps given as TRBD1 or TRBD2 (6 bases each). The CDR3 has 17 amino acids. Germline CDR1 LGHNA, CDR2 YNFKEQ. Trimming pared 3 bases from V and 3 bases from J, leaving 17 bases between. DNA of the CDR3: TGTGCCAGCAGCCAGGTTATAGGGGGGCGTGACACCGGGGAGCTGTTTTTT. Protein product: CASSQVIGGRDTGELFF.

The chain couples TRBV7-9 to TRBJ2-1, with D possibly being TRBD1 (6 bases). Between the trimmed V and J ends, which lost 4 bases and 5 bases, there was a span of 9 bases. Per germline, CDR1 SEHNR and CDR2 FQNEAQ (reference sequence). The CDR3 runs 13 residues. For the CDR3, the DNA is TGTGCCAGCAGCTCCCGGGACAACAATGAGCAGTTCTTC. This encodes CASSSRDNNEQFF.

This clonotype was recorded only once. The chain employs TRBV5-1 and TRBJ2-4; D might be TRBD2 (5 bases). Germline V CDR1 and CDR2: SGHRS, YFSETQ. The CDR3 is 13 residues long. Trimming took 2 bases from V and 9 from J, leaving 12 bases between them. The CDR3 DNA follows: TGCGCCAGCAGCTTTAATCGGGAAGGCATTCAGTACTTC. This translates into CASSFNREGIQYF.

CDR3 protein: CASSLQFMDIIGGYTF. The CDR3 coding sequence is TGCGCCAGCAGCTTGCAGTTTATGGACATCATAGGGGGCTACACCTTC. The chain recombines TRBV5-1 with TRBJ1-2; D is perhaps TRBD1 (5 bases). Germline V gene lookup returns CDR1 SGHRS and CDR2 YFSETQ. V was cut by 1 base and J by 8 bases, with 21 bases left in between. The length of the CDR3 is 16 residues.

This chain connects TRBV6-5 to TRBJ2-1, with D perhaps matching TRBD1 or TRBD2 (5 bases each). The CDR3 sequence is 13 residues long. V was shortened by 2 bases and J by 7 bases, with 9 bases between the two germline ends. Germline V gene data show CDR1 as MNHEY and CDR2 as SVGAGI. CDR3 amino acids: CASSYGGWNEQFF. CDR3 in DNA: TGTGCCAGCAGTTACGGGGGTTGGAATGAGCAGTTCTTC.

This chain links TRBV11-3 with TRBJ2-1; D might be TRBD2 (6 bases). V was clipped by 5 bases and J by 10 bases, with 15 bases between them. This CDR3 is built from 13 residues. Germline CDR1 reads SGHNT; CDR2 reads YENEEA. In DNA form, the CDR3 reads TGTGCCAGCAGCCCCTGGGCGGGGAGCGAGCAGTTCTTC. It is translated as CASSPWAGSEQFF.

This clonotype was detected a few times. The CDR3 nucleotides read TGTGCCAGCAGTTTATCGGGGAACTATGGCTACACCTTC. Its protein product is CASSLSGNYGYTF. The chain carries TRBV27 and TRBJ1-2; D unclear. This CDR3 contains 13 residues. The germline V gene encodes CDR1 MNHEY and CDR2 SMNVEV (reference sequence). Trimming pared 0 bases from V and 2 bases from J, leaving 4 bases between.

This clonotype was recorded a few times. This rearrangement joins TRBV7-2 to TRBJ2-5; 9 bases fit TRBD1. The junction had 6 bases not matched to a gene; V was cut back by 5 bases and J by 5 bases. This CDR3 has 14 amino acids. CDR1 is SGHTA and CDR2 is FQGNSA in the germline V gene. In nucleotides, the CDR3 is TGTGCCAGCAGCATGTCGGACAGGGGTGAGACCCAGTACTTC. Its protein product is CASSMSDRGETQYF.

The V call is TRBV2, the J call TRBJ2-1; 15 bases line up with TRBD2. With 5 bases clipped from V and 8 bases from J, the junction kept 7 bases outside the gene matches. CDR1 is SNHLY, CDR2 FYNNEI, per germline. The CDR3 is 16 amino acids. The CDR3 reads CASSRTSGGAFYEQFF. The CDR3 DNA reads TGTGCCAGCAGTCGGACTAGCGGGGGGGCCTTCTATGAGCAGTTCTTC.

This clonotype was counted many times. This chain joins TRBV5-1 and TRBJ2-1, with 9 positions matching TRBD2. Unmatched junction bases numbered 6, after V lost 0 bases and J lost 5 bases. There are 16 residues in the CDR3. Germline V gene sequence: CDR1 SGHRS, CDR2 YFSETQ. The CDR3 DNA follows: TGCGCCAGCAGCTTGGATGCGGGGGGGCCTCACAATGAGCAGTTCTTC. Translating it yields CASSLDAGGPHNEQFF.